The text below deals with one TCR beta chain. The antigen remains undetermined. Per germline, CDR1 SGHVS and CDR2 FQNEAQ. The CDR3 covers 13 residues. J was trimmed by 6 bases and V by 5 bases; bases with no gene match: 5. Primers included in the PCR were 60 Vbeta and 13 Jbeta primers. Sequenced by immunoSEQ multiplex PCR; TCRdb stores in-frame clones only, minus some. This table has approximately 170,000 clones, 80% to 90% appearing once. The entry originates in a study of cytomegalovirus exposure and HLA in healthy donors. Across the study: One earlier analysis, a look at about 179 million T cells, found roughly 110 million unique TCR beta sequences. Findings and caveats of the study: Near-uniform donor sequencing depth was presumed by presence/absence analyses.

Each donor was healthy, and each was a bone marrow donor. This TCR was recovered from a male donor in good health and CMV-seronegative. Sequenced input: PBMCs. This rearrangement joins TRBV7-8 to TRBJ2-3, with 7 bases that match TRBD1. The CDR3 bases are TGTGCCAGCAGCACAGGGGTCCCCGATACGCAGTATTTT. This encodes CASSTGVPDTQYF.